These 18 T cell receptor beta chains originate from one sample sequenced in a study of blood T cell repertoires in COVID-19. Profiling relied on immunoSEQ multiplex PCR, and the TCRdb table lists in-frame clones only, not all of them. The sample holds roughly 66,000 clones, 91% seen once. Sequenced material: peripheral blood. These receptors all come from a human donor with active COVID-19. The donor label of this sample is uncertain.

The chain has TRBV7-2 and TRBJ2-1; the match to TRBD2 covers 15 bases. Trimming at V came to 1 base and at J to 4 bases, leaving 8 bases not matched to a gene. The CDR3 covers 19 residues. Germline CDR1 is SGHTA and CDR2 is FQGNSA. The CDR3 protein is CASSLGKGLAGGPYNEQFF. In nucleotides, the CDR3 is TGTGCCAGCAGCTTAGGGAAAGGACTAGCGGGAGGGCCTTACAATGAGCAGTTCTTC.

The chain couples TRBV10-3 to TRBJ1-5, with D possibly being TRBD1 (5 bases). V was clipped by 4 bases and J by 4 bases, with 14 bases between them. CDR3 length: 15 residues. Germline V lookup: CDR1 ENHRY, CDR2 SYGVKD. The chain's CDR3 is CAISVEQGRNQPQHF. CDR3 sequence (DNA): TGTGCCATCAGTGTAGAGCAGGGTCGGAATCAGCCCCAGCATTTT.

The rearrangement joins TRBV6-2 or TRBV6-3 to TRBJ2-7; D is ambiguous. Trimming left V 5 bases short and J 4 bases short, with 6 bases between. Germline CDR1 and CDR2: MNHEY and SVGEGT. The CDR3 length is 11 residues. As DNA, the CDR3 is TGTGCCAGCAGTCAGGTTTACGAGCAGTACTTC. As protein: CASSQVYEQYF.

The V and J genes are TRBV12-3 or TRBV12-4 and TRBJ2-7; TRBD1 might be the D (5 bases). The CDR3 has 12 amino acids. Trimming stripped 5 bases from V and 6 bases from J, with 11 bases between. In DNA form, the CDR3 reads TGTGCCAGCAGTCCCAGGGTCGGCGAGCAGTACTTC. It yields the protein CASSPRVGEQYF.

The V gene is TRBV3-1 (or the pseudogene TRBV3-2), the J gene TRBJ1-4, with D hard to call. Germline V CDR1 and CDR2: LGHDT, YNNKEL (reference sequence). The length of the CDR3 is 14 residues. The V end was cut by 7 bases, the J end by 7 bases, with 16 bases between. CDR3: CASTARGLGEKLFF. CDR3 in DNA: TGTGCCAGCACCGCGCGGGGATTAGGTGAAAAACTGTTTTTT.

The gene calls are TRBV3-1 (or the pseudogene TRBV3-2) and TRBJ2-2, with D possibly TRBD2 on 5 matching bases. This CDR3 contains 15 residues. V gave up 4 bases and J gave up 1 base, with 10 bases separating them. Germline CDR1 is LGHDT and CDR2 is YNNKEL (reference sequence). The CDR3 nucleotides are TGTGCCAGCAGCCTCCAGACTATGAACACCGGGGAGCTGTTTTTT. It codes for CASSLQTMNTGELFF.

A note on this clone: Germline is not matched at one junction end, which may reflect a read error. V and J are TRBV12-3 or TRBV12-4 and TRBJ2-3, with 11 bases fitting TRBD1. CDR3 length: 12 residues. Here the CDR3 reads CASTLGGTGGHF. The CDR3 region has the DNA TGTGCCAGCACCCTCGGGGGGACAGGGGGACATTTT.

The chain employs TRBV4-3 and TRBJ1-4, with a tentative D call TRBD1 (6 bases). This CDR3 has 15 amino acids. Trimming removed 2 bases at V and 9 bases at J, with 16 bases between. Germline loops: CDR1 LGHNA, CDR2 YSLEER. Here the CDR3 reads CASSQLEGERKKLFF. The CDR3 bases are TGCGCCAGCAGCCAACTCGAGGGGGAGAGGAAAAAACTGTTTTTT.

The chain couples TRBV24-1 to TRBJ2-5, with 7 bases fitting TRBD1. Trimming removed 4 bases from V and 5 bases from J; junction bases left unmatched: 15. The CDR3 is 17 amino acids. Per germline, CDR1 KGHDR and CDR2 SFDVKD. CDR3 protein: CATSEPDRIGFFETQYF. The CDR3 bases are TGTGCCACCAGTGAGCCGGACAGGATAGGGTTCTTTGAGACCCAGTACTTC.

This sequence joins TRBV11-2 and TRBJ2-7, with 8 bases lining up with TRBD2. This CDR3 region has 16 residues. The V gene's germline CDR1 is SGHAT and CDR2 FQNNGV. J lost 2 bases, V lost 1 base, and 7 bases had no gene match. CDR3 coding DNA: TGTGCCAGCAGCTTAGTCAAAGCGGGGGCGGCCTACGAGCAGTACTTC. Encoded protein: CASSLVKAGAAYEQYF. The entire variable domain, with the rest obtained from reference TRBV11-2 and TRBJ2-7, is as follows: EAGVAQSPRYKIIEKRQSVAFWCNPISGHATLYWYQQILGQGPKLLIQFQNNGVVDDSQLPKDRFSAERLKGVDSTLKIQPAKLEDSAVYLCASSLVKAGAAYEQYFGPGTRLTVT.

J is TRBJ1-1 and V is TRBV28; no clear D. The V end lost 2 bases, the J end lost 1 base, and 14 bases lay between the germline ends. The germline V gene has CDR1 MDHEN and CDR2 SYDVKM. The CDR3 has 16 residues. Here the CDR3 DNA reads TGTGCCAGCAGTTTACTAACCGTCGCCGCGAACACTGAAGCTTTCTTT. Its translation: CASSLLTVAANTEAFF.

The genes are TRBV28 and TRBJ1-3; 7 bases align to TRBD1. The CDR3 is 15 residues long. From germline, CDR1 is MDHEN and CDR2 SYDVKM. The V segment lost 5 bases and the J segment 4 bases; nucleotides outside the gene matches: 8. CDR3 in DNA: TGTGCCAGCAGTCAGAAGGGGGCATCAGGAAACACCATATATTTT. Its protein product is CASSQKGASGNTIYF.

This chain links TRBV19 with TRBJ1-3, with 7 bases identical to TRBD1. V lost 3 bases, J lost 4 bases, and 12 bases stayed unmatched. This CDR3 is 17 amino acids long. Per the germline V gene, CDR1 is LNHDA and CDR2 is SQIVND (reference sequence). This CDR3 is CASSILFLQGPGNTIYF. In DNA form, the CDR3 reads TGTGCCAGTAGTATCCTCTTCCTACAGGGGCCAGGAAACACCATATATTTT.

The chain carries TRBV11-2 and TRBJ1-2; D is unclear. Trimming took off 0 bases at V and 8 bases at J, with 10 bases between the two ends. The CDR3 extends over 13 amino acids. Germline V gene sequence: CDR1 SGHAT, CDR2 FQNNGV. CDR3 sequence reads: CASSLDYAGGYTF. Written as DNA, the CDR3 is TGTGCCAGCAGCTTAGATTATGCGGGAGGCTACACCTTC.

This chain's CDR3 is CASSSPSYYGYTF. CDR3 bases: TGTGCCAGCAGCTCCCCCTCCTACTATGGCTACACCTTC. The chain joins TRBV11-2 to TRBJ1-2, with unresolved D. Per the germline V gene, CDR1 is SGHAT and CDR2 is FQNNGV. The CDR3 loop spans 13 amino acids. Trimming removed 4 bases from V and 3 bases from J, with 9 bases in between.

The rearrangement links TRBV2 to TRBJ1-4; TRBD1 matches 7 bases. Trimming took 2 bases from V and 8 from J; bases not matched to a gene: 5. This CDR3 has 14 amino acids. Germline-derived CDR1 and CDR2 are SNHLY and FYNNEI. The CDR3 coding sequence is TGTGCCAGCAGTGAACAAGGGGGCAGAGAAAAACTGTTTTTT. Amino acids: CASSEQGGREKLFF. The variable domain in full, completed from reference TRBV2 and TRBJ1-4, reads EPEVTQTPSHQVTQMGQEVILRCVPISNHLYFYWYRQILGQKVEFLVSFYNNEISEKSEIFDDQFSVERPDGSNFTLKIRSTKLEDSAMYFCASSEQGGREKLFFGSGTQLSVL.

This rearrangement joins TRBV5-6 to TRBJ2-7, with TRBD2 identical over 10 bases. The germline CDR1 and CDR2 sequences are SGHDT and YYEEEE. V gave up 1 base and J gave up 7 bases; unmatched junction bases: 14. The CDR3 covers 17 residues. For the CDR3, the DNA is TGTGCCAGCAGCTTGCAGACTAGCGGGTCACCATCGAGGGAGCAGTACTTC. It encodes CASSLQTSGSPSREQYF.

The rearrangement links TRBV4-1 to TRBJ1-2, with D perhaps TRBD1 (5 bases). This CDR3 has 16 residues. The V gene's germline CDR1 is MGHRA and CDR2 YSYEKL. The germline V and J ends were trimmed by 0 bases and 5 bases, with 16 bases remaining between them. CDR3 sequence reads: CASSQDLWREGYGYTF. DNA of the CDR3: TGCGCCAGCAGCCAAGACTTGTGGAGGGAGGGGTATGGCTACACCTTC.